This section outlines one TCR beta chain sequence together with its context. The target antigen is unknown. This entry belongs to a study of cytomegalovirus exposure and HLA in healthy donors. Whole-study results and caveats: A later analysis associated 15,000 to 20,000 TCR beta sequences with HLA alleles at a 0.05 false discovery rate. Accurate prediction of HLA-A and HLA-B alleles (for most subjects) was reportedly achieved from TCR beta sequences. Follow-up analysis later connected one missense variant in DCLRE1C with trimming of TCR beta V- and J-genes. Later, an analysis found that common viral pathogens appeared to be linked with several of the most significant clusters.

Germline V lookup: CDR1 SGHRS, CDR2 YFSETQ. The V and J ends lost 4 bases and 2 bases, in that order; junction bases with no gene match: 8. The CDR3 extends over 15 amino acids. Primers: 60 Vbeta forward and 13 Jbeta reverse. Generated by immunoSEQ multiplex PCR, the TCRdb table keeps only in-frame clones and is missing some. Of 150,000 to 200,000 clones in the sample, approximately 79% are singletons; the top ten hold about 14%. The sequencing sample was made of PBMCs. The TCR originated in a man aged 50-59 years in good health and CMV-seropositive. The rearrangement uses TRBV5-1 and TRBJ1-1; 7 positions match TRBD1. The CDR3 bases are TGCGCCAGCAGCATCAGGACAGGTCCTAACACTGAAGCTTTCTTT. Its translation: CASSIRTGPNTEAFF.